Shown below are 27 T cell receptor beta chains from a single sample sequenced in a study of cytomegalovirus exposure and HLA in healthy donors. Using immunoSEQ multiplex PCR, the repertoire was profiled, and TCRdb retains in-frame clones only, with some absent. This table holds approximately 260,000 clones, around 85% found once. The sequenced material came from PBMCs. Receptors were obtained from a woman between 18 and 29 years old in good health and CMV-seronegative.

This clone was seen just once. The genes are TRBV18 and TRBJ1-1; D is ambiguous. CDR3 length: 13 residues. V was clipped by 11 bases and J by 7 bases, with 20 bases between them. Germline CDR1 reads KGHSH; CDR2 reads LQKENI. The CDR3, as DNA: TGTGCCGTTTCGACGGGAACCCTCGGTGAAGCTTTCTTT. Protein: CAVSTGTLGEAFF.

This rearrangement joins TRBV6-6 to TRBJ2-7, with a possible D match to TRBD2 (7 bases). This CDR3 is built from 15 residues. The germline CDR1 and CDR2 sequences are MNHNY and SVGAGI (reference sequence). Trimming removed 7 bases at V and 7 bases at J, with 23 bases between. The CDR3 here is CASIRDGGRVEEQYF. As DNA, the CDR3 is TGTGCCAGCATTCGAGACGGGGGGCGGGTAGAAGAGCAGTACTTC.

The rearrangement links TRBV28 to TRBJ1-3, with unresolved D. Trimming cost V 3 bases and J 3 bases, with 9 bases left between them. The CDR3 loop spans 14 amino acids. Germline V lookup: CDR1 MDHEN, CDR2 SYDVKM. The CDR3 sequence is CASSFPNYGNTIYF. The CDR3 nucleotides read TGTGCCAGCAGTTTCCCAAACTATGGAAACACCATATATTTT.

The chain uses TRBV7-9 and TRBJ2-5; 10 nucleotides agree with TRBD2. Trimming at V came to 8 bases and at J to 7 bases, leaving 13 bases not matched to a gene. CDR3 size: 15 residues. Germline loops: CDR1 SEHNR, CDR2 FQNEAQ (reference sequence). CDR3 region: CASEGEREGPGTQYF. The CDR3 region has the DNA TGTGCCAGCGAAGGGGAGCGGGAGGGCCCAGGGACCCAGTACTTC.

The chain links TRBV19 to TRBJ2-7; 10 bases map to TRBD2. The CDR3 runs to 16 residues. Germline lookup yields CDR1 LNHDA and CDR2 SQIVND (reference sequence). Trimming at V came to 4 bases and at J to 0 bases, leaving 6 bases not matched to a gene. The DNA of the CDR3 is TGTGCCAGTAGTAAACTAGCGGGGATAAGCTCCTACGAGCAGTACTTC. This codes for CASSKLAGISSYEQYF.

The chain uses TRBV19 and TRBJ1-5; no firm D call. The germline CDR1 and CDR2 sequences are LNHDA and SQIVND (reference sequence). V was clipped by 6 bases and J by 7 bases, with 19 bases between them. The CDR3 sequence is 15 residues long. CDR3 nucleotide sequence: TGTGCCAGTAGGGGAAACCCCGGAGGTGACCAGCCCCAGCATTTT. Encoded protein: CASRGNPGGDQPQHF.

This chain links TRBV28 with TRBJ2-7, with a tentative D call TRBD2 (6 bases). The CDR3 sequence is 14 residues long. V was pared by 4 bases and J by 6 bases, with 16 bases between. The germline gives CDR1 MDHEN, CDR2 SYDVKM. CDR3 nucleotide sequence: TGTGCCAGCAGTTCGCCGGGACTCCCCGGCGAGCAGTACTTC. Translation gives CASSSPGLPGEQYF. The full variable domain, with the rest looked up from reference TRBV28 and TRBJ2-7, is DVKVTQSSRYLVKRTGEKVFLECVQDMDHENMFWYRQDPGLGLRLIYFSYDVKMKEKGDIPEGYSVSREKKERFSLILESASTNQTSMYLCASSSPGLPGEQYFGPGTRLTVT.

In its sample, this clone was seen a few times. The chain combines TRBV27 with TRBJ1-2; 9 bases map to TRBD1. The CDR3 covers 14 residues. CDR1 is MNHEY, CDR2 SMNVEV, per germline (reference sequence). Losses at the gene ends were 6 bases for V and 7 bases for J; bases not matched to a gene: 9. CDR3 loop: CASRDEQGAGGYTF. Written as DNA, the CDR3 is TGTGCCAGCAGGGATGAACAGGGGGCGGGTGGCTACACCTTC.

This clone was counted a single time. The J gene is TRBJ1-4, the V gene TRBV7-2; D not resolved. Germline assignment: CDR1 SGHTA and CDR2 FQGNSA. The CDR3 runs to 14 residues. With 3 bases removed from V and 2 bases from J, the gap between germline ends came to 7 bases. The CDR3 bases are TGTGCCAGCAGCTTCCTCTACACTAATGAAAAACTGTTTTTT. This encodes CASSFLYTNEKLFF.

V gene TRBV6-5 combines with J gene TRBJ2-7; 10 bases agree with TRBD2. The CDR3 is 14 residues long. Per germline, CDR1 MNHEY and CDR2 SVGAGI. J lost 5 bases, V lost 2 bases, and 3 bases had no gene match. The CDR3 DNA reads TGTGCCAGCAGTTACCTAGCGGGGGACCACGAGCAGTACTTC. As protein: CASSYLAGDHEQYF.

The chain is built from TRBV18 and TRBJ2-1; 7 nucleotides match TRBD2. Germline V lookup: CDR1 KGHSH, CDR2 LQKENI. The V and J ends lost 1 base and 7 bases, in that order; junction bases with no gene match: 7. The CDR3 sequence is 15 residues long. CDR3 protein: CASSPRWGGENEQFF. The CDR3 coding sequence is TGTGCCAGCTCACCACGGTGGGGGGGAGAGAATGAGCAGTTCTTC. Drawing the rest from reference TRBV18 and TRBJ2-1, the complete variable domain is NAGVMQNPRHLVRRRGQEARLRCSPMKGHSHVYWYRQLPEEGLKFMVYLQKENIIDESGMPKERFSAEFPKEGPSILRIQQVVRGDSAAYFCASSPRWGGENEQFFGPGTRLTVL.

This clone occurred once. V gene TRBV9 combines with J gene TRBJ1-4, with a possible D match to TRBD1 (6 bases). This CDR3 has 18 amino acids. Germline V gene data show CDR1 as SGDLS and CDR2 as YYNGEE. Trimming removed 0 bases at V and 1 base at J, with 16 bases between. CDR3 loop: CASSVEARGGGTNEKLFF. As DNA, the CDR3 is TGTGCCAGCAGCGTAGAAGCCAGGGGAGGGGGAACTAATGAAAAACTGTTTTTT.

This rearrangement joins TRBV6-1 to TRBJ2-7; D ambiguous. This CDR3 region has 14 residues. V was trimmed by 4 bases and J by 2 bases, leaving 12 bases between them. Germline V gives CDR1 MNHNS, CDR2 SASEGT. For the CDR3, the DNA is TGTGCCAGCAGTGCTTGGGCGAGCACCTACGAGCAGTACTTC. Its translation is CASSAWASTYEQYF.

As to this clone: Other DNA variants within this sample encode the same CDR3. This rearrangement joins TRBV5-1 to TRBJ1-1, with a tentative D call TRBD1 (5 bases). This CDR3 comprises 14 residues. V was cut by 0 bases and J by 1 base, with 7 bases left in between. Germline V lookup: CDR1 SGHRS, CDR2 YFSETQ. The chain's CDR3 is CASSLDRPNTEAFF. In DNA form, the CDR3 reads TGCGCCAGCAGCTTGGACAGGCCGAACACTGAAGCTTTCTTT.

The chain joins TRBV7-9 to TRBJ2-7; 10 bases line up with TRBD1. Germline assignment: CDR1 SEHNR and CDR2 FQNEAQ (reference sequence). The junction had 11 bases not matched to a gene; V was cut back by 5 bases and J by 4 bases. The CDR3 has 16 residues. The CDR3 DNA reads as TGTGCCAGCAGCCCCCTCCGGGACAGGGGCATTTACGAGCAGTACTTC. It yields the protein CASSPLRDRGIYEQYF.

This rearrangement joins TRBV6-4 to TRBJ2-3, with D possibly being TRBD2 (5 bases). V was trimmed by 9 bases and J by 0 bases, leaving 13 bases between them. The CDR3 has 14 amino acids. Germline CDR1 and CDR2: MRHNA and SNTAGT. The CDR3 reads CASSAEASTDTQYF. In nucleotides, the CDR3 is TGTGCCAGTAGCGCCGAGGCTAGCACAGATACGCAGTATTTT.

This clone came up a few times. The J gene is TRBJ1-5, the V gene TRBV7-2; no clear D gene. The CDR3 sequence is 15 residues long. V dropped 3 bases and J dropped 4 bases, with 13 bases sitting between them. The germline gives CDR1 SGHTA, CDR2 FQGNSA. The CDR3 region has the DNA TGTGCCAGCAGCTTGAGCCAAAATACTAATCAGCCCCAGCATTTT. Its translation is CASSLSQNTNQPQHF.

This clone has a handful of counts. This chain joins TRBV9 and TRBJ2-2; D might be TRBD2 (5 bases). V dropped 1 base and J dropped 5 bases, with 9 bases sitting between them. CDR3 length: 14 residues. CDR1 and CDR2 (germline): SGDLS, YYNGEE. The CDR3 spells CASSVLDWTGELFF. CDR3 nucleotide sequence: TGTGCCAGCAGCGTATTGGACTGGACCGGGGAGCTGTTTTTT.

V is TRBV7-9 and J is TRBJ1-1, with a possible D match to TRBD1 (6 bases). The germline V and J ends were trimmed by 2 bases and 5 bases, with 9 bases remaining between them. The CDR3 sequence is 13 residues long. Germline CDR1 reads SEHNR; CDR2 reads FQNEAQ (reference sequence). CDR3 bases: TGTGCCAGCAGCTTATTAACAGGGACTGAAGCTTTCTTT. Translating gives CASSLLTGTEAFF.

The rearrangement joins TRBV29-1 to TRBJ2-1, with 12 bases identical to TRBD1. Germline V CDR1 and CDR2: SQVTM, ANQGSEA. V shed 6 bases, J shed 8 bases, and the junction held 5 bases outside the gene matches. The CDR3 is 13 amino acids. CDR3 nucleotide sequence: TGCAGCGTCCGGGACAGGGGGCTTTATGAGCAGTTCTTC. Protein product: CSVRDRGLYEQFF.

V gene TRBV5-4 combines with J gene TRBJ1-2, with D tentatively TRBD1 (5 bases). Trimming cost V 6 bases and J 4 bases, with 19 bases left between them. This CDR3 region has 15 residues. Germline CDR1 and CDR2: SGHNT and YYREEE (reference sequence). For the CDR3, the DNA is TGTGCCAGCACCGAAGTCGGGGGGAATATCTATGGCTACACCTTC. Amino acid sequence: CASTEVGGNIYGYTF. Full variable domain (rest looked up from reference TRBV5-4 and TRBJ1-2): ETGVTQSPTHLIKTRGQQVTLRCSSQSGHNTVSWYQQALGQGPQFIFQYYREEENGRGNFPPRFSGLQFPNYSSELNVNALELDDSALYLCASTEVGGNIYGYTFGSGTRLTVV.

The CDR3 region has the DNA TGTGCCAGCACCTCACGAGCCGTCTCGAGCTTCTACGAGCAGTACTTC. Protein sequence: CASTSRAVSSFYEQYF. The chain uses TRBV27 and TRBJ2-7; no reliable D call. In germline, CDR1 is MNHEY, CDR2 SMNVEV (reference sequence). Trimming took 7 bases from V and 3 from J, leaving 22 bases between them. CDR3 size: 16 residues.

The CDR3 protein is CASSRGGLLAGGVYEQYF. CDR3 nucleotides: TGTGCCAGCAGTAGGGGGGGCCTACTAGCGGGAGGGGTCTACGAGCAGTACTTC. The rearrangement links TRBV13 to TRBJ2-7; 13 bases map to TRBD2. Germline CDR1 is PRHDT and CDR2 is FYEKMQ (reference sequence). This CDR3 spans 18 amino acids. Germline trimming cut 6 bases from V and 3 bases from J; bases unmatched to any gene: 14.

The V call is TRBV6-5, the J call TRBJ1-2, with 7 bases lining up with TRBD1. Trimming took 2 bases from V and 4 from J; bases not matched to a gene: 4. Germline V gives CDR1 MNHEY, CDR2 SVGAGI. This CDR3 has 14 residues. DNA for the CDR3: TGTGCCAGCAGTTACGGGACAGCAGTCTATGGCTACACCTTC. The encoded protein is CASSYGTAVYGYTF.

The CDR3 sequence: CASSPRGITYEQYF. The CDR3 nucleotides read TGTGCCAGCAGCCCCCGAGGTATTACCTACGAGCAGTACTTC. V is TRBV5-6 and J is TRBJ2-7; D not resolved. The CDR3 contains 14 residues. Germline CDR1 reads SGHDT; CDR2 reads YYEEEE. Trimming removed 4 bases at V and 2 bases at J, with 13 bases between.

This chain joins TRBV9 and TRBJ1-2, with a possible D match to TRBD1 (5 bases). The CDR3 loop spans 16 amino acids. Trimming left V 0 bases short and J 0 bases short, with 12 bases between. Germline V lookup: CDR1 SGDLS, CDR2 YYNGEE. The CDR3 loop reads CASSVGAGVANYGYTF. The CDR3 DNA reads as TGTGCCAGCAGCGTAGGAGCGGGGGTCGCTAACTATGGCTACACCTTC.

This sequence joins TRBV7-6 and TRBJ1-1, with D possibly matching TRBD1 (6 bases). The CDR3 has 13 amino acids. Trimming stripped 6 bases from V and 3 bases from J, with 11 bases between. CDR1 and CDR2 from the germline V gene are SGHVS and FNYEAQ. CDR3 protein: CASSYRVDTEAFF. The CDR3 nucleotides are TGTGCCAGCAGTTACAGGGTGGACACTGAAGCTTTCTTT.